This TCR beta chain is from a study of T-cell reconstitution after alpha-beta-depleted transplantation in children. Study results and caveats: Diversity and T-cell counts at one year after transplant derived mostly from new T cells.

This clonotype was picked up a small number of times. What it binds is not known. Preparation of the TCRbeta library was carried out with unique molecular identifiers. TCRdb used MiXCR to reprocess the PCR reads, holding one entry per CDR3 protein. This sample has 98,000 or so distinct CDR3 sequences, with less than 25% found just once. This receptor was identified in a boy aged 2 to 10 with acute lymphoblastic leukemia, due to receive a stem cell transplant. Sample: PBMCs, taken before TCRalphabeta/CD19-depleted stem cell transplant.

The CDR3 sequence is CASRTRVGRKGNQPQHF. As DNA, the CDR3 is TGTGCCAGCAGAACCAGGGTCGGAAGGAAGGGCAATCAGCCCCAGCATTTT. The V and J genes are TRBV28 and TRBJ1-5, with D possibly matching TRBD1 (5 bases). There are 17 residues in the CDR3. CDR1 is MDHEN, CDR2 SYDVKM, per germline. The germline V and J ends were trimmed by 6 bases and 2 bases, with 20 bases remaining between them.